The 4 T cell receptor beta chains below all came from one sample that was sequenced in a study of breast tumors, draining lymph nodes, adjacent tissues. From the multiplex PCR reads, TCRdb called clonotypes with MiXCR, one entry per CDR3 protein. The table has approximately 130,000 distinct CDR3 sequences, around 22% seen once; the top ten hold approximately 2.7%. Breast cancer patients provided tissue from their axillary draining lymph nodes. Sequencing input: axillary lymph node tissue. Every receptor here comes from a female donor with breast cancer. Some clones in this sample may be carry-over from other donors' samples.

V and J are TRBV5-1 and TRBJ1-2, with TRBD1 matching over 7 bases. The CDR3 covers 14 residues. Germline V lookup: CDR1 SGHRS, CDR2 YFSETQ. With 1 base clipped from V and 3 bases from J, the junction kept 3 bases outside the gene matches. Here the CDR3 reads CASSLTGVDYGYTF. The CDR3 DNA is TGCGCCAGCAGCTTGACAGGGGTTGACTATGGCTACACCTTC.

This clonotype was seen repeatedly, ten times or more. V usage is TRBV14 and J usage is TRBJ2-1; D possibly corresponds to TRBD1 (6 bases). Germline values: CDR1 SGHDN, CDR2 FVKESK. The CDR3 extends over 15 amino acids. V dropped 3 bases and J dropped 6 bases, with 15 bases sitting between them. The CDR3 loop reads CASSQPGVPGNEQFF. The CDR3 nucleotides read TGTGCCAGCAGCCAGCCAGGGGTCCCCGGCAATGAGCAGTTCTTC.

This clonotype was picked up many times. The rearrangement joins TRBV18 to TRBJ2-7; D is ambiguous. There are 15 residues in the CDR3. From germline, CDR1 is KGHSH and CDR2 LQKENI. V lost 4 bases, J lost 0 bases, and 13 bases lay in between. For the CDR3, the DNA is TGTGCCAGCTCACTCGTGACGGATCCCTCCTACGAGCAGTACTTC. Protein product: CASSLVTDPSYEQYF.

This clonotype came up many times. This chain uses TRBV19 with TRBJ2-7; 7 bases are a match to TRBD1. This CDR3 is 21 amino acids long. Unmatched junction bases numbered 28, after V lost 6 bases and J lost 2 bases. Germline lookup yields CDR1 LNHDA and CDR2 SQIVND (reference sequence). This CDR3 is CASSQLGEKDGPGQTTYEQYF. The CDR3 DNA reads TGTGCCAGTAGCCAACTGGGGGAAAAAGACGGACCGGGACAGACCACCTACGAGCAGTACTTC.